A single sample is the source of the 9 T cell receptor beta chains below, sequenced in a study of blood T cells in healthy people across ages. Primed by a sample-barcoded 5' primer and a J-beta primer mix, a second PCR proceeded for 7 to 11 cycles. MiXCR was run by TCRdb on the 5' RACE reads, yielding one entry per CDR3 protein. This repertoire shows some 1.5 million distinct CDR3 sequences, roughly 27% found once; its top ten account for 6.5% to 8.5%. The specimen was blood. Every receptor here comes from a woman aged 30 to 39 in good health.

This clonotype was detected many times. The rearrangement uses TRBV30 and TRBJ2-4, with D uncertain. The V and J ends lost 3 bases and 0 bases respectively, with 9 bases between them. This CDR3 contains 14 residues. Germline V lookup: CDR1 GTSNPN, CDR2 SVGIG (reference sequence). Here the CDR3 reads CAWSPDLAKNIQYF. In DNA form, the CDR3 reads TGTGCCTGGAGCCCAGACCTAGCCAAAAACATTCAGTACTTC.

The V and J genes are TRBV11-3 and TRBJ2-7; the D gene is possibly TRBD1 (6 bases). CDR1 is SGHNT, CDR2 YENEEA, per germline. Trimming took 4 bases from V and 7 from J, leaving 20 bases between them. This CDR3 has 15 amino acids. The CDR3 DNA reads as TGTGCCAGCAGCTGCGCCAGGGGCAGGGGTGGGGAGCAGTACTTC. It codes for CASSCARGRGGEQYF.

This clonotype was counted only a few times. The V gene is TRBV9, the J gene TRBJ1-1, with TRBD1 as a possible D gene (5 bases). CDR1 SGDLS and CDR2 YYNGEE come from the germline V gene. The CDR3 length is 16 residues. The V and J ends lost 4 bases and 3 bases respectively, with 19 bases between them. CDR3 region: CASSPEEGRAHTEAFF. CDR3 nucleotides: TGTGCCAGCAGCCCCGAAGAGGGCAGGGCGCACACTGAAGCTTTCTTT.

Concerning this clonotype itself: The junction departs from germline at one end; a sequencing error may be responsible. The V gene is TRBV12-3 or TRBV12-4, the J gene TRBJ2-1; no reliable D call. This CDR3 has 14 amino acids. CDR3 bases: TGTGCCGGCAGTTTAGGTTTAGCCTACAATGAGCAGTTCTTC. Translating gives CAGSLGLAYNEQFF.

On this clonotype itself: A much larger clone differs from this one at a single base, so this may be a read error. The chain recombines TRBV12-3 or TRBV12-4 with TRBJ1-2; perhaps TRBD1 as D (6 bases). The CDR3 runs 15 residues. The V and J ends lost 6 bases and 7 bases respectively, with 21 bases between them. DNA of the CDR3: TGTGCCAGCAGGGAACTTGGGGGCGAGGGAGCTGGCTACACCTTC. This codes for CASRELGGEGAGYTF.

This clonotype was found a few times. The chain couples TRBV28 to TRBJ2-3; 15 bases are a match to TRBD2. The CDR3 spans 16 residues. V was pared by 8 bases and J by 3 bases, with 6 bases of the junction left unmatched. Germline V gives CDR1 MDHEN, CDR2 SYDVKM. CDR3 loop: CASEGLAGGRTDTQYF. CDR3 bases: TGTGCCAGCGAGGGACTAGCGGGGGGCCGTACAGATACGCAGTATTTT.

This clonotype was counted many times. At one end, the junction sequence differs from germline, possibly due to a read error. The chain has TRBV7-9 and TRBJ1-2; perhaps TRBD1 as D (5 bases). CDR3 length equals 15 residues. The germline V gene encodes CDR1 SEHNR and CDR2 FQNEAQ (reference sequence). CDR3 bases: TGTGCCAGCAGCCTAGCCGGGACGGATTATCTTGGCTACACCTTC. It specifies CASSLAGTDYLGYTF.

The sample holds a few counts of this clonotype. The CDR3 loop is CASSHNGGLGVYEQYF. CDR3 nucleotide sequence: TGTGCCAGCAGCCACAATGGGGGACTAGGGGTCTACGAGCAGTACTTC. V gene TRBV5-6 combines with J gene TRBJ2-7, with 8 nucleotides matching TRBD2. CDR1 is SGHDT and CDR2 is YYEEEE in the germline V gene. Trimming removed 4 bases from V and 3 bases from J; junction bases left unmatched: 12. The CDR3 spans 16 residues.

This clonotype was detected only a few times. This chain connects TRBV4-1 to TRBJ1-6, with 9 bases fitting TRBD1. The length of the CDR3 is 15 residues. In germline, CDR1 is MGHRA, CDR2 YSYEKL. Trimming removed 4 bases from V and 7 bases from J; junction bases left unmatched: 5. CDR3 coding DNA: TGCGCCAGCAGCCGGATACAGGGGGCAAATTCACCCCTCCACTTT. Encoded protein: CASSRIQGANSPLHF.